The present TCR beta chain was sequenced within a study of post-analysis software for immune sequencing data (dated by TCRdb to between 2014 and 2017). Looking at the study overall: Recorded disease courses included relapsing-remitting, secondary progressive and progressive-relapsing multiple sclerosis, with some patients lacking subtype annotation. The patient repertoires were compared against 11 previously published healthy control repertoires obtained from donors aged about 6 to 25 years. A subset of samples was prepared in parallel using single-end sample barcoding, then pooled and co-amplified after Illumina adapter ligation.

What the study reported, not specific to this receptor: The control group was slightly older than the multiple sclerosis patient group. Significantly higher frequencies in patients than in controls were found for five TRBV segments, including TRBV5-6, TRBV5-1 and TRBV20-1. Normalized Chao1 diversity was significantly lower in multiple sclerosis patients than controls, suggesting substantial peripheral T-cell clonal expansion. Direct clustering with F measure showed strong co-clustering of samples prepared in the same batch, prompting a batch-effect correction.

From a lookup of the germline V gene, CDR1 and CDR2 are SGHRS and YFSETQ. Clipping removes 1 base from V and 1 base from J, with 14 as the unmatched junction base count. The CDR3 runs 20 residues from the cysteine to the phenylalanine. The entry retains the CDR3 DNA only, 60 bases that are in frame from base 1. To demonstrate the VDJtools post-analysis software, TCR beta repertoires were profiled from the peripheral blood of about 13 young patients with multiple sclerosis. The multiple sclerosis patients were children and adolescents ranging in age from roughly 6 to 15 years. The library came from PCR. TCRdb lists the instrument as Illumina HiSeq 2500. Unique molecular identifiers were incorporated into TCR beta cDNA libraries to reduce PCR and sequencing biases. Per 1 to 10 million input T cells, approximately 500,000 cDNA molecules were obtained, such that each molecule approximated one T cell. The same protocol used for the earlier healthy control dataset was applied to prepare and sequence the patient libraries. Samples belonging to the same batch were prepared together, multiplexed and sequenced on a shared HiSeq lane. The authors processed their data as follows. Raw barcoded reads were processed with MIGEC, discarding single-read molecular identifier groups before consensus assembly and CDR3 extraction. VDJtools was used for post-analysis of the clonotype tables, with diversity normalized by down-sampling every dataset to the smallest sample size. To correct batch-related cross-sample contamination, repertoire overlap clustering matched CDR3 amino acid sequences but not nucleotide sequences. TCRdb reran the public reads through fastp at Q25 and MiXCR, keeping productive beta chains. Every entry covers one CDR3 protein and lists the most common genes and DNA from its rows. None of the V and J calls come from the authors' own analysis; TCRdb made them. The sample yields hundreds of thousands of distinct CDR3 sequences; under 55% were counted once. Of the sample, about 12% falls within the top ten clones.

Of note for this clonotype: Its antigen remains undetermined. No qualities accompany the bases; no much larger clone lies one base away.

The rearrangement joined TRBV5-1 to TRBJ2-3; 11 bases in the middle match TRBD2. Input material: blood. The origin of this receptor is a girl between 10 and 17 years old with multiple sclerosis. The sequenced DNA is TGCGCCAGCAGCTTGCGGGATAGCGGGAGGGCCCACGGCGGCACAGATACGCAGTATTTT. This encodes CASSLRDSGRAHGGTDTQYF.